The clone carrying this T cell receptor beta chain was counted between two and nine times. Antigen: not known. The data were obtained in a study of CD8+CD57+ T cells in acquired aplastic anemia. At the level of the study: 3 to 4 ug was the average amount of DNA from sorted CD4+ and CD8+ cells. Healthy donor CD4+ cell samples had a mean of approximately 11 million reads. General study results and limits: It was found that about 31 CD8+ CDR3 sequences were shared between patients and controls.

Profiling that covered TCR beta VDJ and CDR3 relied on genomic DNA as its template. TCRdb ran MiXCR on the reads and lists one entry per CDR3 protein. The table records around 170,000 distinct CDR3 sequences, around 60% of them present only once. Sequencing was carried out using sorted CD4+, CD8+, or CD8+CD57+ T cells (not recorded which) from PBMCs. The clonotype was recovered from a human donor in good health.

CDR3 nucleotide sequence: TGTGCCAGCAGCCGGACAGATTCTAACTATGGCTACACCTTC. Its translation: CASSRTDSNYGYTF. This chain links TRBV12-3 or TRBV12-4 with TRBJ1-2; the D gene is possibly TRBD1 (6 bases). CDR3 size: 14 residues. With 6 bases removed from V and 0 bases from J, the gap between germline ends came to 11 bases.